This is a list of T cell receptor beta chains from one sample in a study of blood T cell repertoires in COVID-19. TCRdb's copy holds only in-frame clones and misses some; the assay was immunoSEQ multiplex PCR. The sample holds 120,000 to 150,000 clones, about 85% seen once. Material: peripheral blood. All receptors come from a human donor with COVID-19, enrolled during active disease. The donor label of this sample is uncertain. CDR3s leave out the opening cysteine and the closing phenylalanine or tryptophan. The order of the fields is V gene, CDR3 protein.

TRBV6-1 ASSEFGSQETQY
TRBV20-1 SADGPYEQY
TRBV7-9 ASSFRTSGNEAYEQY
TRBV12-3/TRBV12-4 ASRGQGAAYT
TRBV20-1 SASRDTQETQY
TRBV5-6 ASSRELMNTEAF
TRBV30 AWAGVWTGRVGNTIY
TRBV16 ASSPTDPGINQPQH
TRBV5-1 ASSGGSSQETQY
TRBV13 ASSLGGGKETQY
TRBV7-3 ASSTRGDQETQY
TRBV3-1/TRBV3-2 ASSRGTRNEKLF
TRBV6-4 ASRRVKGAVGELF
TRBV4-2 ASSQERGIEAF
TRBV5-6 ASSLARVSQETQY
TRBV27 ASRQGMVNEQF
TRBV7-9 ATTLAGVNEQF
TRBV15 ATSRVGTGGNYGYT
TRBV10-3 AIRQFHNQPQH
TRBV19 ASTLTGTGTGSPLH
TRBV7-9 ASSPRQGGVYEQY
TRBV19 ASKGQGDQPQH
TRBV4-1 ASSHPPGNTEAF
TRBV7-9 ASSPFGYGYT
TRBV6-1 ASSEGTGNYEQY
TRBV6-2/TRBV6-3 ASSSGQGAENTEAF